This T cell receptor (beta chain) was observed in a study of blood T cell repertoires in COVID-19. Looking at the study overall: In each case, the material was cDNA or gDNA derived from T cells, B-cell-depleted T cells, or PBMCs.

Trimming took 6 bases from V and 4 from J, leaving 8 bases between them. The CDR3 totals 12 residues. Germline V lookup: CDR1 MDHEN, CDR2 SYDVKM. Authors' processing steps: Cell counts per sample came from amplifying reference gene primers. Profiled with immunoSEQ multiplex PCR; TCRdb holds only in-frame clones, not every one. V and J calls and clone size follow that table, whereas D and trimming were derived from the DNA. The sample lists under 250,000 clones; approximately 83% were seen once. The specimen sequenced was peripheral blood. This receptor was taken from a middle-aged man with acute or convalescent COVID-19. The rearrangement links TRBV28 to TRBJ2-3; no clear D. CDR3 in amino acids: CASRLQADTQYF. CDR3 DNA sequence: TGTGCCAGCAGGCTGCAGGCAGATACGCAGTATTTT.